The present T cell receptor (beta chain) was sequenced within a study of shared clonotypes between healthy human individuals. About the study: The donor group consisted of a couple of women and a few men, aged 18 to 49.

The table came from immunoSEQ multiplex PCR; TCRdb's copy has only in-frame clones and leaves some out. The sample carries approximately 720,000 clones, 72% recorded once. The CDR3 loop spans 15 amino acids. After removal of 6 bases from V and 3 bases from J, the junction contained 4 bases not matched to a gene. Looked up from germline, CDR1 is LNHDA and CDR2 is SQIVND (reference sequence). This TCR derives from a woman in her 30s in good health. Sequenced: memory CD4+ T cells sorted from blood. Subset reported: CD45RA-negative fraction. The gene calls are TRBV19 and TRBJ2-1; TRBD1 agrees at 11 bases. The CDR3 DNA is TGTGCCAGTAGCTTGGGGACAGGGGGCTACAATGAGCAGTTCTTC. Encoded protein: CASSLGTGGYNEQFF.